Given below is one T cell receptor beta chain in context. Its specificity is unknown. This entry comes from a study of neoadjuvant anti-PD-1 for oral cavity cancer. Study as a whole: Patients without progression received a fourth nivolumab dose around day 43, then surgical resection on days 50-56. Findings and caveats of the study: Treg/Th17 ratio rose with pretreatment blood and fell with post-treatment tumor TCRbeta clonality.

Specified time point: after neoadjuvant nivolumab, at surgical resection. Patients had newly diagnosed, untreated stage II-IVA oral cavity squamous cell carcinoma. Sequencing was performed with immunoSEQ multiplex PCR; in TCRdb, only in-frame clones are kept and a portion is missing. This sample has over 60,000 clones, with roughly nine tenths found just once. Germline V gene sequence: CDR1 SNHLY, CDR2 FYNNEI. The CDR3 sequence is 15 residues long. Trimming took off 5 bases at V and 0 bases at J, with 11 bases between the two ends. The chain recombines TRBV2 with TRBJ1-5; D uncertain. This receptor was obtained from a person between 35 and 79 years old with oral cavity squamous cell carcinoma. Sequencing used PBMCs, obtained after nivolumab (anti-PD-1) treatment. CDR3 protein: CASSREPYSNQPQHF. CDR3 bases: TGTGCCAGCAGTCGCGAACCGTATAGCAATCAGCCCCAGCATTTT.